Following are 5 T cell receptor beta chains from one sample sequenced in a study of T cell repertoires in cytomegalovirus infection. Each CDR3 protein gets one entry after TCRdb re-called the reads with MiXCR. The top ten hold over 12% of the sample, which has hundreds of thousands of distinct CDR3 sequences, around 29% seen once. Their antigens are not known. Material: cultured CD8+ T cells from PBMCs, obtained from culture after CMV antigen stimulation. The receptors stem from a human donor in good health (CMV status not recorded). Some clones in this sample may be carry-over from other donors' samples.

The CDR3, as DNA: TGTGCCAGTCTAGGGCGGAGACCTGACAATGAGCAGTTCTTC. Translated: CASLGRRPDNEQFF. J is TRBJ2-1 and V is TRBV6-6; D not resolved. CDR3 length: 14 residues. V dropped 9 bases and J dropped 5 bases, with 17 bases sitting between them. Germline lookup yields CDR1 MNHNY and CDR2 SVGAGI (reference sequence).

This clonotype has only a few counts. The chain has TRBV6-5 and TRBJ1-5; D is unresolved. The V and J ends lost 4 bases and 3 bases respectively, with 13 bases between them. This CDR3 is built from 15 residues. Looked up from germline, CDR1 is MNHEY and CDR2 is SVGAGI. The CDR3 is CASSLLVGSNQPQHF. Written as DNA, the CDR3 is TGTGCCAGCAGTTTACTCGTCGGTTCCAATCAGCCCCAGCATTTT.

The rearrangement uses TRBV12-3 or TRBV12-4 and TRBJ2-7; D is perhaps TRBD1 (6 bases). The V and J ends lost 3 bases and 6 bases respectively, with 15 bases between them. This CDR3 has 14 amino acids. The CDR3 loop is CASSFSGTLREQYF. The CDR3 region has the DNA TGTGCCAGCAGTTTCTCAGGGACACTGCGCGAGCAGTACTTC.

This chain connects TRBV19 to TRBJ2-1; 7 nucleotides agree with TRBD2. The CDR3 sequence is 14 residues long. Losses at the gene ends were 1 base for V and 9 bases for J; bases not matched to a gene: 6. Per germline, CDR1 LNHDA and CDR2 SQIVND (reference sequence). The CDR3 region is CASSIAGGTIEQFF. CDR3 coding DNA: TGTGCCAGTAGTATAGCGGGGGGAACGATTGAGCAGTTCTTC.

The chain combines TRBV27 with TRBJ2-5, with unresolved D. V dropped 6 bases and J dropped 1 base, with 9 bases sitting between them. The CDR3 is made up of 13 amino acids. The V gene's germline CDR1 is MNHEY and CDR2 SMNVEV (reference sequence). This chain's CDR3 is CASSPLLQETQYF. The CDR3 region has the DNA TGTGCCAGCAGCCCCCTACTCCAAGAGACCCAGTACTTC.